This TCR beta chain appears in the sequencing data of a study of blood T cell repertoires in COVID-19 (dated by TCRdb to the early 2020s). For the study in its entirety: Samples covering the acute and convalescent phases of COVID-19 were provided by collaborators in the United States, Italy and Spain. The material from the prospective study consisted of cDNA or gDNA derived from T cells, B-cell-depleted T cells, or PBMCs. The dataset comprised deeply sampled blood TCRbeta repertoires from subjects exposed to, actively infected with, or recovered from COVID-19. The repertoires were released in a freely available public database intended as a resource for research on the immune response to SARS-CoV-2. Samples were obtained from the ongoing ImmuneRACE study (first 160 participants) and from 1,254 subjects provided by 6 global collaborators. Sample metadata almost always included a de-identified subject ID, COVID-19 status, age in years and sex. Where available, HLA class I and class II types were obtained from metadata supplied by the sample provider rather than from assay-based typing. Study-wide findings and limitations: The quantity of clinical and demographic metadata differed by source and by participant and was supplied without curation.

This clone was detected only a few times. Its antigen is currently not known. No base-level quality is on record; no much larger clone is a single base apart. TCRbeta CDR3 regions were amplified from genomic DNA by means of the immunoSEQ Assay, a bias-controlled multiplex PCR. Turning to the authors' computational methods: Within the assay, amplification of reference gene primers was used to estimate how many nucleated cells each sample contained. To quantify the absolute abundance of each unique TCRbeta CDR3 rearrangement, sequence reads were collapsed and filtered. Productive Simpson clonality was computed per sample as the square root of Simpson's diversity index over productive rearrangements. TCRdb mirrors the immuneACCESS table, restricted to in-frame sequences. Some clones are absent from its copies; in checked studies, under half trace to an unresolved V gene, and the reason for the others is unknown. The V and J calls and clone size come from that table; D and trimming were worked out from the DNA. A total of fewer than 120,000 clones appear in this sample, approximately 82% of them only once. The ten biggest clones cover over 3.5% of the sample.

Whole blood was collected in K2EDTA tubes by collaborating institutions according to the institutions' own protocols. For TCRbeta analysis, collaborators shipped samples as frozen whole blood, isolated PBMCs, or DNA extracted from either of those sample types. The source material was peripheral blood. This TCR came from a woman aged 80 or over with acute or convalescent COVID-19.

The sequence in DNA is TGTGCCTGGAGACATATCGGAAACACCATATATTTT. Translation gives CAWRHIGNTIYF. The chain was built from TRBV30 and TRBJ1-3; too little of a D gene remains to name it. From the germline V gene (reference sequence), CDR1 is GTSNPN and CDR2 is SVGIG. Trimming takes 3 bases from V and 4 bases from J, and the germline ends sit 7 bases apart. The CDR3 numbers 12 residues from cysteine through phenylalanine. Just the 36-base CDR3 DNA is kept, in frame starting at base 1.